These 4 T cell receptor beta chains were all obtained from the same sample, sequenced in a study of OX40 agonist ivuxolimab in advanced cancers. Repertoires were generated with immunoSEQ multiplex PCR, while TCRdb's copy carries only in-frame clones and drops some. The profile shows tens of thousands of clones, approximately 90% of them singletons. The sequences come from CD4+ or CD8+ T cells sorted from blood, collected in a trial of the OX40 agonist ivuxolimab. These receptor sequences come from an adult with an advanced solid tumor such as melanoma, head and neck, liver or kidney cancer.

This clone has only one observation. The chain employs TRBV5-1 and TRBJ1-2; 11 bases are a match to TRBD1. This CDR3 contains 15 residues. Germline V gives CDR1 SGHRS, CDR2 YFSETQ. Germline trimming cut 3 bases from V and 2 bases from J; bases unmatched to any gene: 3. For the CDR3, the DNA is TGCGCCAGCAGCTCCGGGACAGGGGGGAACTATGGCTACACCTTC. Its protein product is CASSSGTGGNYGYTF.

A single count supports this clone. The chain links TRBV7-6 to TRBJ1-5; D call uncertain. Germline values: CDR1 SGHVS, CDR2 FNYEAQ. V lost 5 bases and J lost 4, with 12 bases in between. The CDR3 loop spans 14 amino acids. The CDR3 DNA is TGTGCCAGCAGCCCGGGCGGAGGAAATCAGCCCCAGCATTTT. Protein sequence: CASSPGGGNQPQHF.

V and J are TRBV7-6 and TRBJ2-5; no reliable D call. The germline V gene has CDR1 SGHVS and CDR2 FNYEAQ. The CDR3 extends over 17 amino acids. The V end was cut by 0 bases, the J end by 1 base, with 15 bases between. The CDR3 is CASSLAMQEVAQETQYF. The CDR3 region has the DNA TGTGCCAGCAGCTTAGCGATGCAAGAGGTTGCCCAAGAGACCCAGTACTTC.

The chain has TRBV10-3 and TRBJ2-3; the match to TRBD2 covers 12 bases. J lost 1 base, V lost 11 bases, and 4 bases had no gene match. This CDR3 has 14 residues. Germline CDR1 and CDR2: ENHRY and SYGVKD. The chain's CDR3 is CASWTSGGTDTQYF. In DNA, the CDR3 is TGTGCCTCCTGGACTAGCGGGGGCACAGATACGCAGTATTTT.